This T cell receptor beta chain was sequenced during a study of T cell responses to AZD1222 COVID-19 vaccine. CDR1 and CDR2 (germline): SGHRS, YFSETQ. Deletions cut 1 base from V and 0 bases from J, with 5 bases between. The CDR3 has 14 residues. Overall study results and limits: When two AZD1222 doses had been given, Spike-specific TCR breadth and depth rose. Repertoires were sampled only after the peak T cell response.

As to this clone: The target antigen is unknown.

This table comes from immunoSEQ multiplex PCR, and its TCRdb copy is limited to in-frame clones, with some not included. The sample has some 140,000 clones, 86% seen once. This TCR was recovered from an adult in good health. The genes are TRBV5-1 and TRBJ2-1; D gene unclear. This material consisted of peripheral blood, taken on day 0 of MenACWY control vaccination. The CDR3 loop is CASSLYGSYNEQFF. CDR3 nucleotide sequence: TGCGCCAGCAGCTTGTACGGCTCCTACAATGAGCAGTTCTTC.